This T cell receptor beta chain was sequenced in a study of lymphopenia after photon versus proton radiotherapy. Whole-study results and caveats: A bigger post-nadir fall in TCR diversity correlated inversely with survival time in deceased patients. Post-nadir diversity loss with photons came from oligoclonal expansion, particularly CD8+ Temra cells.

Data came from immunoSEQ multiplex PCR; TCRdb stores just in-frame clones and leaves some out. This table holds approximately 47,000 clones, approximately 83% found once. To note about this clone: Its specificity is unknown.

The CDR3 length is 16 residues. The input for sequencing was peripheral blood, taken from a patient treated with photon-based radiotherapy. The rearrangement links TRBV21-1 to TRBJ1-1; TRBD1 is taken as the D call from the table, unchecked against the DNA. TRBV21-1 represents a pseudogene. The TCR comes from a man aged 35 to 55 with gastric cancer. The chain's CDR3 is CASSLSRDRGSTEAFF. In DNA, the CDR3 is TGTGCCAGCAGCTTGTCCCGGGACAGGGGGAGCACTGAAGCTTTCTTT.